These T cell receptor beta chains were read from a single sample in a study of cytomegalovirus exposure and HLA in healthy donors. TCRdb keeps only in-frame clones here, not all; method: immunoSEQ multiplex PCR. The table has around 170,000 clones, over 70% seen once; the top ten hold around 1.6%. The source material was PBMCs. These receptors came from a woman between 18 and 30 years old in good health and CMV-seronegative. Both conserved end residues are part of each CDR3. D genes are given only for firm matches. Clone size is stated in some rows and not others, as once, few, many or a class when expanded.

CDR3nt	CDR3aa	d_gene	v_gene	j_gene	abundance
TGTGCCAGCAGTTTAAGTGCGGGGGCGAACACCGGGGAGCTGTTTTTT	CASSLSAGANTGELFF	TRBD2	TRBV28	TRBJ2-2	.
TGTGCCAGCAGCTTGGCTACAGGGGTAGAGACCCAGTACTTC	CASSLATGVETQYF	TRBD1	TRBV5-6	TRBJ2-5	.
TGTGCCAGCCGAAGAAGACAGGGGGCAGGTTTCAGCGAAAAACTGTTTTTT	CASRRRQGAGFSEKLFF	TRBD1	TRBV7-8	TRBJ1-4	.
TGTGCCACCCAGGGACAGGGAAGGATCGGTCAGCCCCAGCATTTT	CATQGQGRIGQPQHF	TRBD1	TRBV6-5	TRBJ1-5	few
TGTGCCAGCAGCTTCGGGGACAGTGGGTTTAACTATGGCTACACCTTC	CASSFGDSGFNYGYTF	TRBD1	TRBV7-9	TRBJ1-2	.
TGCAGCGCAAATACTGGTCAGAACACTGAAGCTTTCTTT	CSANTGQNTEAFF	.	TRBV29-1	TRBJ1-1	once
TGTGCCAGCGGGACAGGGAACCCCGGGGAGCTGTTTTTT	CASGTGNPGELFF	TRBD1	TRBV7-3	TRBJ2-2	.
TGTGCCAGCAGTGAGAGGCACCAAACCCAAGAGACCCAGTACTTC	CASSERHQTQETQYF	.	TRBV6-1	TRBJ2-5	.
TGTGCCAGCACCTTAACAGGGGTCCTAGGTCTCCAGTACTTC	CASTLTGVLGLQYF	TRBD1	TRBV28	TRBJ2-7	.
TGTGCCTGGAGTTTAGACAGGATCAGGTACTTC	CAWSLDRIRYF	.	TRBV30	TRBJ2-7	.
TGTGCCAGCTCACCGCCGCAGGGGCGCCAAGCCTCCGAGCAGTACTTC	CASSPPQGRQASEQYF	.	TRBV18	TRBJ2-7	.
TGTGCCAGCAGTTTATATTGGGGTGGGCAGGGGAAGGCTGAAGCTTTCTTT	CASSLYWGGQGKAEAFF	.	TRBV28	TRBJ1-1	.
TGTGCCAGCAGCCAATCCCCGAGCTTTAGCTCTGGAAACACCATATATTTT	CASSQSPSFSSGNTIYF	.	TRBV16	TRBJ1-3	.
TGTGCCAGCAGCAAATGTCGGGGAGGTGAGACTAATGAAAAACTGTTTTTT	CASSKCRGGETNEKLFF	.	TRBV21-1	TRBJ1-4	.
TGCGCCAGCAGCTGGGGGCTGGGCGGCACCATATATTTT	CASSWGLGGTIYF	.	TRBV5-1	TRBJ1-3	.
TGTGCCAGCAGTTTAACGACAGGGGTACAGGCTTTCTTT	CASSLTTGVQAFF	TRBD1	TRBV27	TRBJ1-1	.
TGTGCCAGCAGGATCCAGGGCTACACTGAAGCTTTCTTT	CASRIQGYTEAFF	.	TRBV2	TRBJ1-1	few
TGTGCCAGCAGCTTAGCTGCGGGGGGAGTGGGAAACATTCAGTACTTC	CASSLAAGGVGNIQYF	TRBD2	TRBV7-6	TRBJ2-4	.
TGCGCCAGCAGCTTTCGTGGCAGCGCCTACGAGCAGTACTTC	CASSFRGSAYEQYF	.	TRBV5-1	TRBJ2-7	.
TGTGCCAGCAGCTTATTTGGTGTATCTAGTGAAAAACTGTTTTTT	CASSLFGVSSEKLFF	.	TRBV7-8	TRBJ1-4	.
TGTGCCACCAGAGGAAGCGGGGACCAAGAGACCCAGTACTTC	CATRGSGDQETQYF	TRBD2	TRBV4-2	TRBJ2-5	.
TGTGCCAGCAGCTTGCAGGGGACGATTCAAGAGACCCAGTACTTC	CASSLQGTIQETQYF	.	TRBV5-6	TRBJ2-5	.